This passage covers 21 T cell receptor beta chains from one sample sequenced in a study of blood T cell repertoires in COVID-19 (dated by TCRdb to the early 2020s). Library creation used the immunoSEQ multiplex PCR assay. In TCRdb, the immuneACCESS table is reduced to in-frame sequences with V and J assigned. These tables do not hold every clone; where another copy was compared, an unresolved V gene accounts for under half, and the others remain unexplained. In this sample the table shows fewer than 300,000 clones, approximately 89% of which occur a single time. The leading ten clones occupy approximately 2.2% of the sample. The sequenced material came from peripheral blood. These receptors all stem from a woman aged 45-60 years with acute or convalescent COVID-19.

V gene TRBV20-1 combines with J gene TRBJ1-2; unclear D gene. The CDR3 extends over 14 amino acids. Germline values: CDR1 DFQATT, CDR2 SNEGSKA (reference sequence). The V and J ends lost 3 bases and 2 bases respectively, with 13 bases between them. CDR3 bases: TGCAGTGCTAGTTCTTCCCGCGGCAACTATGGCTACACCTTC. This sequence encodes CSASSSRGNYGYTF.

This chain uses TRBV27 with TRBJ1-4; TRBD1 agrees at 7 bases. The CDR3 has 16 residues. The V segment lost 6 bases and the J segment 3 bases; nucleotides outside the gene matches: 10. Per the germline V gene, CDR1 is MNHEY and CDR2 is SMNVEV (reference sequence). The CDR3 region is CASRQTGARSNEKLFF. The CDR3 bases are TGTGCCAGCAGACAAACAGGGGCTCGGTCTAATGAAAAACTGTTTTTT.

The V and J genes are TRBV7-9 and TRBJ2-3; D possibly corresponds to TRBD1 (5 bases). Germline lookup yields CDR1 SEHNR and CDR2 FQNEAQ (reference sequence). The CDR3 is made up of 14 amino acids. The V end was cut by 5 bases, the J end by 3 bases, with 12 bases between. The CDR3, as DNA: TGTGCCAGCAGCCCTCAGGGATTGACAGATACGCAGTATTTT. Encoded protein: CASSPQGLTDTQYF. The full variable domain, with the rest looked up from reference TRBV7-9 and TRBJ2-3, is DTGVSQNPRHKITKRGQNVTFRCDPISEHNRLYWYRQTLGQGPEFLTYFQNEAQLEKSRLLSDRFSAERPKGSFSTLEIQRTEQGDSAMYLCASSPQGLTDTQYFGPGTRLTVL.

The rearrangement links TRBV7-8 to TRBJ1-4, with TRBD1 as a possible D gene (5 bases). Germline values: CDR1 SGHVS, CDR2 FQNEAQ. CDR3 length: 15 residues. Trimming shortened V by 4 bases and J by 6 bases, and 15 bases separated the two germline ends. CDR3 protein: CASSSLGRGDEKLFF. The CDR3 nucleotides read TGTGCCAGCAGCTCCCTCGGGAGGGGTGATGAAAAACTGTTTTTT. Supplemented by reference TRBV7-8 and TRBJ1-4, the full variable domain reads GAGVSQSPRYKVAKRGQDVALRCDPISGHVSLFWYQQALGQGPEFLTYFQNEAQLDKSGLPSDRFFAERPEGSVSTLKIQRTQQEDSAVYLCASSSLGRGDEKLFFGSGTQLSVL.

This chain uses TRBV7-3 with TRBJ2-1; 9 positions match TRBD1. Trimming removed 5 bases from V and 2 bases from J; junction bases left unmatched: 4. In germline, CDR1 is SGHTA, CDR2 FQGTGA. The CDR3 is 15 residues long. The CDR3 DNA reads as TGTGCCAGCAGCCCCGGGACAGGGACCTACAATGAGCAGTTCTTC. Amino acids: CASSPGTGTYNEQFF.

The chain employs TRBV13 and TRBJ2-5; the D is unclear. V was shortened by 6 bases and J by 3 bases, with 5 bases between the two germline ends. This CDR3 is 11 amino acids long. CDR1 is PRHDT and CDR2 is FYEKMQ in the germline V gene (reference sequence). The CDR3 region has the DNA TGTGCCAGCAGTATTGAAGAGACCCAGTACTTC. It translates to CASSIEETQYF.

This clone occurred once. The chain has TRBV7-9 and TRBJ2-1; 13 bases are a match to TRBD2. CDR1 and CDR2 from the germline V gene are SEHNR and FQNEAQ (reference sequence). This CDR3 is 14 amino acids long. The V segment lost 4 bases and the J segment 6 bases; nucleotides outside the gene matches: 0. CDR3 amino acids: CASSWTSGGNEQFF. DNA of the CDR3: TGTGCCAGCAGCTGGACTAGCGGGGGCAATGAGCAGTTCTTC. The variable domain in full, with the rest retrieved from reference TRBV7-9 and TRBJ2-1, is DTGVSQNPRHKITKRGQNVTFRCDPISEHNRLYWYRQTLGQGPEFLTYFQNEAQLEKSRLLSDRFSAERPKGSFSTLEIQRTEQGDSAMYLCASSWTSGGNEQFFGPGTRLTVL.

The V gene is TRBV4-3, the J gene TRBJ2-1; D unresolved. This CDR3 has 13 residues. Germline lookup yields CDR1 LGHNA and CDR2 YSLEER. V was cut by 1 base and J by 5 bases, with 6 bases left in between. This CDR3 reads CASSQAGNNEQFF. CDR3 sequence (DNA): TGCGCCAGCAGCCAAGCAGGAAACAATGAGCAGTTCTTC.

J is TRBJ2-3 and V is TRBV18; 9 bases match TRBD1. Germline V gene data show CDR1 as KGHSH and CDR2 as LQKENI. J lost 3 bases, V lost 0 bases, and 7 bases had no gene match. This CDR3 is 17 amino acids long. The CDR3 protein is CASSPPGDRARTDTQYF. The CDR3 DNA follows: TGTGCCAGCTCACCACCGGGGGACAGGGCGCGGACAGATACGCAGTATTTT.

The CDR3 nucleotides are TGTGCCATCTCCGATGGGGACAGGGCCTCTGGCTACACCTTC. Translated: CAISDGDRASGYTF. The chain recombines TRBV10-3 with TRBJ1-2; 9 bases fit TRBD1. V shed 8 bases, J shed 7 bases, and the junction held 11 bases outside the gene matches. CDR1 ENHRY and CDR2 SYGVKD come from the germline V gene. This CDR3 region has 14 residues.

V usage is TRBV3-1 (or the pseudogene TRBV3-2) and J usage is TRBJ2-7; 8 nucleotides line up with TRBD1. Looked up from germline, CDR1 is LGHDT and CDR2 is YNNKEL (reference sequence). There are 17 residues in the CDR3. V shed 0 bases and J 4 bases; nucleotides not matched to a gene: 11. The CDR3 sequence: CASSQDRGDRRPYEQYF. Here the CDR3 DNA reads TGTGCCAGCAGCCAAGATAGGGGGGACAGGCGACCTTACGAGCAGTACTTC.

This rearrangement joins TRBV3-1 (or the pseudogene TRBV3-2) to TRBJ2-5; the D gene is possibly TRBD2 (6 bases). Trimming left V 0 bases short and J 5 bases short, with 22 bases between. Germline V CDR1 and CDR2: LGHDT, YNNKEL (reference sequence). This CDR3 has 18 residues. The CDR3 DNA reads as TGTGCCAGCAGCCAAGATCGCCGGGGCAGGGACTGGGGGGAGACCCAGTACTTC. It codes for CASSQDRRGRDWGETQYF.

The V call is TRBV28, the J call TRBJ2-4, with 9 bases lining up with TRBD1. Germline V CDR1 and CDR2: MDHEN, SYDVKM. The CDR3 is made up of 16 amino acids. The junction had 8 bases not matched to a gene; V was cut back by 8 bases and J by 0 bases. The CDR3 loop reads CASRRTGGEAKNIQYF. In DNA form, the CDR3 reads TGTGCCAGCCGACGAACAGGGGGCGAAGCCAAAAACATTCAGTACTTC.

This chain links TRBV7-9 with TRBJ1-3, with a possible D match to TRBD1 (6 bases). Germline V gene data show CDR1 as SEHNR and CDR2 as FQNEAQ (reference sequence). V dropped 3 bases and J dropped 0 bases, with 9 bases sitting between them. The CDR3 has 15 residues. The CDR3 reads CASSLEQGSGNTIYF. For the CDR3, the DNA is TGTGCCAGCAGCTTGGAACAGGGCTCTGGAAACACCATATATTTT.

This clone was recorded a few times. The CDR3 DNA sequence: TGTGCCAGCTCCTTTGTAGGTTCGGGGAACACTGAAGCTTTCTTT. Protein: CASSFVGSGNTEAFF. The rearrangement joins TRBV18 to TRBJ1-1; no definite D call. Per germline, CDR1 KGHSH and CDR2 LQKENI. V lost 6 bases and J lost 1, with 15 bases in between. The CDR3 contains 15 residues.

The chain combines TRBV27 with TRBJ1-1, with 7 bases lining up with TRBD1. With 6 bases clipped from V and 10 bases from J, the junction kept 14 bases outside the gene matches. The CDR3 runs 14 residues. Germline CDR1 reads MNHEY; CDR2 reads SMNVEV (reference sequence). The CDR3: CASRQMTGSGRAFF. CDR3 sequence (DNA): TGTGCCAGCAGACAGATGACAGGGTCGGGACGAGCTTTCTTT.

This clone was seen only once. This rearrangement joins TRBV2 to TRBJ1-1; D is uncertain. The V gene's germline CDR1 is SNHLY and CDR2 FYNNEI. The CDR3 sequence is 13 residues long. Trimming took off 3 bases at V and 1 base at J, with 6 bases between the two ends. The CDR3 reads CASSDHGNTEAFF. The CDR3 bases are TGTGCCAGCAGTGACCACGGGAACACTGAAGCTTTCTTT.

This clone showed up just a few times. J is TRBJ1-1 and V is TRBV3-1 (or the pseudogene TRBV3-2); the D is unclear. The CDR3 covers 12 residues. Germline values: CDR1 LGHDT, CDR2 YNNKEL (reference sequence). V was shortened by 1 base and J by 11 bases, with 11 bases between the two germline ends. The CDR3 DNA is TGTGCCAGCAGCCAAGCGGGTACTGGGGCTTTCTTT. The encoded protein is CASSQAGTGAFF.

V and J are TRBV6-2 or TRBV6-3 and TRBJ2-7; 12 positions agree with TRBD2. J lost 7 bases, V lost 4 bases, and 8 bases had no gene match. Germline V CDR1 and CDR2: MNHEY, SVGEGT. This CDR3 region has 15 residues. CDR3 sequence: CASSWLAGGRREQYF. The CDR3 coding sequence is TGTGCCAGCAGTTGGCTAGCGGGAGGGAGAAGGGAGCAGTACTTC.

The V gene is TRBV30, the J gene TRBJ2-2; D gene unclear. Trimming pared 2 bases from V and 2 bases from J, leaving 6 bases between. The CDR3 loop spans 13 amino acids. In germline, CDR1 is GTSNPN, CDR2 SVGIG (reference sequence). The CDR3 reads CAWSPGNTGELFF. CDR3 nucleotide sequence: TGTGCCTGGAGTCCAGGAAACACCGGGGAGCTGTTTTTT.

The genes are TRBV27 and TRBJ2-5, with TRBD1 matching over 7 bases. The CDR3 has 14 amino acids. Germline CDR1 and CDR2: MNHEY and SMNVEV (reference sequence). The junction had 8 bases not matched to a gene; V was cut back by 5 bases and J by 5 bases. The CDR3 DNA sequence: TGTGCCAGCAGTGAATCAGGGGGTCATGAGACCCAGTACTTC. It is translated as CASSESGGHETQYF.